In its sample, the clone carrying this T cell receptor (beta chain) was seen once. This record comes from a study of immune evolution from preneoplasia to lung adenocarcinoma. From germline, CDR1 is MNHNY and CDR2 SVGAGI (reference sequence). V was trimmed by 2 bases and J by 7 bases, leaving 18 bases between them. The CDR3 has 16 residues. TCRdb's table, derived via immunoSEQ multiplex PCR, lists solely in-frame clones and lacks some. The table includes about 4,900 clones, roughly 86% detected once. The gene calls are TRBV6-6 and TRBJ2-1; D perhaps matches TRBD2 (6 bases). The TCR was taken from a person between 65 and 80 years old with lung adenocarcinoma. The sequenced material came from FFPE atypical adenomatous hyperplasia tissue from the lung. Indicated subset: atypical adenomatous hyperplasia (AAH), lung preneoplasia. Here the CDR3 reads CASSYLTGVTGNEQFF. CDR3 nucleotides: TGTGCCAGCAGTTACCTGACGGGAGTAACGGGGAATGAGCAGTTCTTC.